This T cell receptor (beta chain) was profiled in a study of shared clonotypes between healthy human individuals (dated by TCRdb to the early 2020s). Concerning the study at large: The cohort comprised two women and a few men aged 18 to 49 years. Per donor, three plates each were used for CD4 naive and CD4 memory, two for CD8 naive, and one for CD8 memory. To estimate repertoire size and how much clonotype sharing occurs between individuals, the study deeply sequenced the blood TCR repertoires of several healthy adults. Different laboratories and diverse techniques were used to prepare libraries and sequence TCR repertoires, to increase sequencing depth and limit assay-specific biases. Between about 0.8 and 8.9 billion PBMCs per donor were obtained by leukapheresis.

The donors were healthy, HIV-negative adults with no recently reported acute infections or vaccinations. Every donor was a Caucasian adult living in Nashville, Tennessee, USA. CD4+ T cells were enriched through magnetic negative selection, after which naive cells were positively selected on CD45RA and the remaining negative fraction served as the memory subset. After blood collection by leukapheresis, PBMCs were isolated using Ficoll-Histopaque density gradient centrifugation and then cryopreserved in the vapor phase of liquid nitrogen. Purity and quantity of every magnetically sorted T cell population were checked by analytical flow cytometry. Each sorted fraction had its genomic DNA isolated and then quantified by UV absorbance on a Nanodrop 2000c. General study outcomes and caveats: Higher generation probabilities were observed for clonotypes shared by all four sorted-subset donors than for non-shared clonotypes. Incomplete sequencing was indicated by rarefaction of sorted-subset datasets, despite the large sequencing depth. Naive subsets generally had larger estimated clonotype richness than memory subsets did. Sampling was restricted to blood, and TCR repertoires in tissues likely differ from the TCR repertoires found in blood. Because the study included only a small number of donors, the genetic and exposure-history diversity represented was limited. When several donors were compared, the shared fraction of clonotypes was approximately 5% for naive CD4, over 3% for naive CD8, 2% to 2.5% for memory CD4, and 0.4% for memory CD8. Pairwise subsampling indicated that sequencing depth was expected to affect the degree of clonotype sharing among donors.

Including cysteine and phenylalanine, the CDR3 has 15 amino acids. Left in the record is the CDR3 DNA by itself, 45 bases read in frame from the first base. Based on the germline V gene, the CDR1 and CDR2 sequences are SGDLS and YYNGEE. Trimming costs V 4 bases and J 5 bases, and their ends lie 15 bases apart. TCR CDR3 regions were amplified from genomic DNA by multiplex PCR using the deep immunoSEQ assay. Extracted genomic DNA from each cell subset was spread evenly across all wells of several immunoSEQ 96-well plates, with each plate serving as a replicate. For sorted subsets, each replicate PCR was loaded with 200 ng genomic DNA, equivalent to some 31,000 T cell genomes. Purified libraries were measured with a Qubit 3.0 fluorometer, size-checked on a Bioanalyzer 2100, and measured again with the KAPA Library Quantification kit. Every immunoSEQ 96-well plate was sequenced on a separate single-read 150-cycle Illumina NextSeq 550 flow cell. The source study handled its data this way. Because only junctional sequences without quality scores were contained in the immunoSEQ output, filtering matching that applied to full-length reads could not be performed. To assign V/J genes and CDR3, sequences were annotated using PyIR, a Python wrapper for IgBLAST v1.9, with IMGT germline references. Reads with weak V/J assignments (E-value above 1e-6), missing CDR3, stop codons, out-of-frame junctions, or ambiguous translated residues were removed. V3J clonotypes were defined by identical inferred V gene, J gene, and CDR3 amino acid sequence. Percentage overlap between repertoires was calculated by dividing the number of shared unique clonotypes by the size of the smaller repertoire. Three approaches were used to assess repertoire richness: RTK rarefaction, the Chao1 estimator, and Recon v2.1 estimates of unobserved clonotypes. Generation probabilities were computed with OLGA for all TCRbeta clonotypes obtained by the gDNA method from four donors. TCRdb's version of the immuneACCESS table is confined to in-frame rearrangements and falls short of the full clone set. An unresolved V gene accounts for under half of the shortfall where checked; the remainder is of unknown origin. V, J and clone size derive from that table, while D and trimming were established from the DNA sequence. A total of some 980,000 clones appear in this sample, approximately 76% of them only once. The ten most abundant clones make up roughly 1.5% of the sample.

On this clone: This clone's antigen is unknown. Qualities for individual bases were not recorded, and no much larger clone is one base off.

Sequenced: memory CD4+ T cells sorted from blood. The cell subset or site label here, explained by the study, means: CD45RA-negative fraction. This TCR derives from a man aged 18 to 29 in good health. The chain couples TRBV9 to TRBJ2-2, with TRBD2 tentatively as D gene (6 bases match). The CDR3 has the sequence CASSPRDWSTGELFF. Here is the DNA: TGTGCCAGCAGCCCGAGGGACTGGAGTACCGGGGAGCTGTTTTTT. Here the CDR3 is joined to the reference TRBV9 and TRBJ2-2 genes, and the full variable domain is: DSGVTQTPKHLITATGQRVTLRCSPRSGDLSVYWYQQSLDQGLQFLIQYYNGEERAKGNILERFSAQQFPDLHSELNLSSLELGDSALYFCASSPRDWSTGELFFGEGSRLTVL.